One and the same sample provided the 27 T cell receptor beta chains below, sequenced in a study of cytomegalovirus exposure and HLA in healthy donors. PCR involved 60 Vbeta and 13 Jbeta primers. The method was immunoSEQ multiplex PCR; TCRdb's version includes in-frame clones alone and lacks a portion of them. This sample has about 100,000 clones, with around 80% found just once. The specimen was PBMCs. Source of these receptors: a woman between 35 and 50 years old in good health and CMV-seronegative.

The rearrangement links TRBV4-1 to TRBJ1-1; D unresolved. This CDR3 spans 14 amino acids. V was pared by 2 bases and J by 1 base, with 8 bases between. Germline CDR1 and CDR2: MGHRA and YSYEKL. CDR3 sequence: CASSQYQANTEAFF. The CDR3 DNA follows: TGCGCCAGCAGCCAATACCAGGCGAACACTGAAGCTTTCTTT.

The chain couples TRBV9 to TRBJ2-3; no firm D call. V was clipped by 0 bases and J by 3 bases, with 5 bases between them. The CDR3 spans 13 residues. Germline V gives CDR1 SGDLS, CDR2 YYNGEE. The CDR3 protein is CASSVAVTDTQYF. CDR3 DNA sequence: TGTGCCAGCAGCGTAGCTGTGACAGATACGCAGTATTTT. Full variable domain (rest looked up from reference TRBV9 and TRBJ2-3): DSGVTQTPKHLITATGQRVTLRCSPRSGDLSVYWYQQSLDQGLQFLIQYYNGEERAKGNILERFSAQQFPDLHSELNLSSLELGDSALYFCASSVAVTDTQYFGPGTRLTVL.

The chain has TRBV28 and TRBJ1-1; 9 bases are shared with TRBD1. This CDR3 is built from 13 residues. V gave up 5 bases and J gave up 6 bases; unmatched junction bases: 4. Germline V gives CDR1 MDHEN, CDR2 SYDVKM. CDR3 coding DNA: TGTGCCAGCAGTCCGGGACAGGGCCCTGAAGCTTTCTTT. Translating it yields CASSPGQGPEAFF.

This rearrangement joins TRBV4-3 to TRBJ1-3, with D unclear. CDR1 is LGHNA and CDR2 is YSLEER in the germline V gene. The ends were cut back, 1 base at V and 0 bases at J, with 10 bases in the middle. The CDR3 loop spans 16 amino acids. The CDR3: CASSQGYSLSGNTIYF. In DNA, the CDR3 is TGCGCCAGCAGCCAAGGGTACTCCCTCTCTGGAAACACCATATATTTT.

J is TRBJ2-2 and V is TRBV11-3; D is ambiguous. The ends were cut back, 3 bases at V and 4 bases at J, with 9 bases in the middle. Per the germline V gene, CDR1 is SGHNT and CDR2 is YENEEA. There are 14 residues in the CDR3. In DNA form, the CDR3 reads TGTGCCAGCAGCTTGTCCGGGTTCACCGGGGAGCTGTTTTTT. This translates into CASSLSGFTGELFF.

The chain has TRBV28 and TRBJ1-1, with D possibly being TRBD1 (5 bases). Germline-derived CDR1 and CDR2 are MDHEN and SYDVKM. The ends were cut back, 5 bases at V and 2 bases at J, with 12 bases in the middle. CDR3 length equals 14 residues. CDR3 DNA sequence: TGTGCCAGCAGTCTGCTACAGGAAAACACTGAAGCTTTCTTT. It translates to CASSLLQENTEAFF. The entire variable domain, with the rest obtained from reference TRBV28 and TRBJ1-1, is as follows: DVKVTQSSRYLVKRTGEKVFLECVQDMDHENMFWYRQDPGLGLRLIYFSYDVKMKEKGDIPEGYSVSREKKERFSLILESASTNQTSMYLCASSLLQENTEAFFGQGTRLTVV.

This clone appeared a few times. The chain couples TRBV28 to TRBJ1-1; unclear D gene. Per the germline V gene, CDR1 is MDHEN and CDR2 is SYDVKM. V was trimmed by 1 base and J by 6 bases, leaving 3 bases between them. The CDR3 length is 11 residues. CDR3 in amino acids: CASSLSAEAFF. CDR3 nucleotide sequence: TGTGCCAGCAGTTTATCGGCTGAAGCTTTCTTT.

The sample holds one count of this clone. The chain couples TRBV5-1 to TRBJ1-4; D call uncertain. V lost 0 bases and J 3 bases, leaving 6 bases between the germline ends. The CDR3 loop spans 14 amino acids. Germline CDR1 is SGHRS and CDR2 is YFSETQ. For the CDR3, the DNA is TGCGCCAGCAGCTTGGCGCCAGCTAATGAAAAACTGTTTTTT. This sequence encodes CASSLAPANEKLFF.

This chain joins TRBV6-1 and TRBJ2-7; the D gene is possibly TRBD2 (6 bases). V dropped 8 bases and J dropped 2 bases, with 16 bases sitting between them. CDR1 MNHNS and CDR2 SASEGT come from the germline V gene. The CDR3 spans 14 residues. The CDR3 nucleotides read TGTGCCAGCCGTGGGGCGTGGGGGGCCTACGAGCAGTACTTC. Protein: CASRGAWGAYEQYF.

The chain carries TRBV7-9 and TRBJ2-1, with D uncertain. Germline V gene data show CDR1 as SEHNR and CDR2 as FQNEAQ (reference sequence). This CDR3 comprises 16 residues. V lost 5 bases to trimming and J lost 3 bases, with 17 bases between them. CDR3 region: CASSITSGPNYNEQFF. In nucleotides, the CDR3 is TGTGCCAGCAGCATAACTTCGGGTCCAAACTACAATGAGCAGTTCTTC.

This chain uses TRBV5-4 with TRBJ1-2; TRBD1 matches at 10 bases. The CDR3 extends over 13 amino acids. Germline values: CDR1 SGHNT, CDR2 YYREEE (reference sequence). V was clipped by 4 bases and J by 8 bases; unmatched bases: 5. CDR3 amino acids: CASSRDRGGGYTF. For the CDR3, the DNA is TGTGCCAGCAGCCGGGACAGGGGCGGCGGCTACACCTTC.

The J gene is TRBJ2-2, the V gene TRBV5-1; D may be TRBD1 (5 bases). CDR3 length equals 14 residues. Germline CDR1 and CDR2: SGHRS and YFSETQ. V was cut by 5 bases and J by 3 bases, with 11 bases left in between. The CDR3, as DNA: TGCGCCAGCAGGGGGCGAACAGACACCGGGGAGCTGTTTTTT. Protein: CASRGRTDTGELFF. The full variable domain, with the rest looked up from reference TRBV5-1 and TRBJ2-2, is KAGVTQTPRYLIKTRGQQVTLSCSPISGHRSVSWYQQTPGQGLQFLFEYFSETQRNKGNFPGRFSGRQFSNSRSEMNVSTLELGDSALYLCASRGRTDTGELFFGEGSRLTVL.

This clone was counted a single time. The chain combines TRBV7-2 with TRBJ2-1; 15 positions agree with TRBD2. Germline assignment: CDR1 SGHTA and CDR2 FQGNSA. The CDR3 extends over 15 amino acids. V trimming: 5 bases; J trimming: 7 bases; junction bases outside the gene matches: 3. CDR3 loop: CASSPGLAGGNEQFF. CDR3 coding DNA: TGTGCCAGCAGCCCGGGACTAGCGGGAGGTAATGAGCAGTTCTTC.

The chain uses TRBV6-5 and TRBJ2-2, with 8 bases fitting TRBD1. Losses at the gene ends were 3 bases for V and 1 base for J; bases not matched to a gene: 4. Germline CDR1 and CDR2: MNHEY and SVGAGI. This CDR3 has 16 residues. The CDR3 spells CASSYTGTGNTGELFF. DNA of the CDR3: TGTGCCAGCAGTTATACCGGGACAGGGAACACCGGGGAGCTGTTTTTT.

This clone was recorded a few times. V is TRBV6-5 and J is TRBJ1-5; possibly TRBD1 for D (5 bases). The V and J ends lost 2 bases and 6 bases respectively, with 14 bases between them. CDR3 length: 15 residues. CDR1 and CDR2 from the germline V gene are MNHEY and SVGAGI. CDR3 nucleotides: TGTGCCAGCAGTTACAGTCGGGGGTCAGGTCAGCCCCAGCATTTT. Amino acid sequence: CASSYSRGSGQPQHF.

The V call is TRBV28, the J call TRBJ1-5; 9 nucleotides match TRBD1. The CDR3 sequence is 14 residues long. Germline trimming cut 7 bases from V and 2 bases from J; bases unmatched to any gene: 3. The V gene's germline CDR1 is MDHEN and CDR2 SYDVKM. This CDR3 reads CASTRTGGNQPQHF. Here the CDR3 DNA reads TGTGCCAGCACCCGGACAGGGGGCAATCAGCCCCAGCATTTT.

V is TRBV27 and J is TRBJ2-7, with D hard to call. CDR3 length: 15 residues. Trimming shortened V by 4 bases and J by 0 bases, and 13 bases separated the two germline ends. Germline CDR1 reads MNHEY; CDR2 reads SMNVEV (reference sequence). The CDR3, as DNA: TGTGCCAGCAGTTATTCAGGCGTAAGCTCCTACGAGCAGTACTTC. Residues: CASSYSGVSSYEQYF.

The CDR3: CARHRVGGEQYF. DNA for the CDR3: TGTGCCCGCCACAGGGTAGGGGGCGAGCAGTACTTC. The chain carries TRBV2 and TRBJ2-7; possibly TRBD1 for D (6 bases). Germline values: CDR1 SNHLY, CDR2 FYNNEI. The CDR3 length is 12 residues. The ends were cut back, 11 bases at V and 6 bases at J, with 17 bases in the middle.

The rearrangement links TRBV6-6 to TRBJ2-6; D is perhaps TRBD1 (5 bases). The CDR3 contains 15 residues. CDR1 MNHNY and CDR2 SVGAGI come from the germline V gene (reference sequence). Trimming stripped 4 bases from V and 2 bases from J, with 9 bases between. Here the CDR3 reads CASSSSGTGANVLTF. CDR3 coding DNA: TGTGCCAGCAGTTCATCAGGGACTGGGGCCAACGTCCTGACTTTC.

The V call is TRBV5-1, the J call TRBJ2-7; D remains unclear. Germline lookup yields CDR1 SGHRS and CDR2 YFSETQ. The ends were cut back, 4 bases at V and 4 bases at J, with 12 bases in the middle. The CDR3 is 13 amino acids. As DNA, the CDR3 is TGCGCCAGCAGCCTGGGAACTGTTTACGAGCAGTACTTC. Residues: CASSLGTVYEQYF.

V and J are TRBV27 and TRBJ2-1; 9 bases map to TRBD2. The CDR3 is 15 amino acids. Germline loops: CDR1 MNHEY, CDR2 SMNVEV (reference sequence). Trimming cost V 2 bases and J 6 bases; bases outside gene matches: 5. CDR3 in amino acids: CASSLGGTSSNEQFF. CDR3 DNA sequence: TGTGCCAGCAGTTTAGGAGGGACTAGCTCCAATGAGCAGTTCTTC.

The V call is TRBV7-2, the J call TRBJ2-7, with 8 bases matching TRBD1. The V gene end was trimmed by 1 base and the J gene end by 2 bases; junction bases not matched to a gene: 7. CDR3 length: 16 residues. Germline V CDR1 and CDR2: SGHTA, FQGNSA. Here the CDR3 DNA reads TGTGCCAGCAGCTTAGGAGACGGGACAGGAGCCTACGAGCAGTACTTC. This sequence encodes CASSLGDGTGAYEQYF.

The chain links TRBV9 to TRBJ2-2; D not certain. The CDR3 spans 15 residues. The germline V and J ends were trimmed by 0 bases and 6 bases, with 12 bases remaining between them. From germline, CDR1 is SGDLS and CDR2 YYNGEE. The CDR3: CASSVERIGSGELFF. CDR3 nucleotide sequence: TGTGCCAGCAGCGTAGAACGGATCGGGTCCGGGGAGCTGTTTTTT.

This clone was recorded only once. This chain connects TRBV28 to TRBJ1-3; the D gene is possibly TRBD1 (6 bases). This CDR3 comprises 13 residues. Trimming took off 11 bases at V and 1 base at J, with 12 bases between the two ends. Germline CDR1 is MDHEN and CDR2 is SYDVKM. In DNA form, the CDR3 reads TGTGCCGGAAAACAGGGTTCTGGAAACACCATATATTTT. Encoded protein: CAGKQGSGNTIYF.

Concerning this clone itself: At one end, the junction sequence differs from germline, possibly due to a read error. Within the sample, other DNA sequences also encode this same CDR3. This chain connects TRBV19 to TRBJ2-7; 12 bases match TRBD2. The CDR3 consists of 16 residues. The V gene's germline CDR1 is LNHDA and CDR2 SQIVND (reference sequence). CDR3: CASSSLTSGSTGEQYF. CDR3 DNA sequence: TGTGCTAGTAGTTCTTTGACTAGCGGGAGTACCGGCGAGCAGTACTTC.

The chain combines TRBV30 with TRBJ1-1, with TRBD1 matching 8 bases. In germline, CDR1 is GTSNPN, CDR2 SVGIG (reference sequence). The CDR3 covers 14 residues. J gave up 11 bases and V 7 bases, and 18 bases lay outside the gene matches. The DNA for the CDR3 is TGTGCCTCCGAGGCGCAGGGGGCATGGTTACCGGCTTTCTTT. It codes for CASEAQGAWLPAFF.

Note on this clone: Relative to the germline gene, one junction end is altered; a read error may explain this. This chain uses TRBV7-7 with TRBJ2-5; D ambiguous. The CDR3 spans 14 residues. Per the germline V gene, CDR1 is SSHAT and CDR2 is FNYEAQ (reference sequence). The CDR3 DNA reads TGTGCTAGCAGCAAAGACCGACTGTGGGAGACCCAGTACTTC. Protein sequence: CASSKDRLWETQYF.